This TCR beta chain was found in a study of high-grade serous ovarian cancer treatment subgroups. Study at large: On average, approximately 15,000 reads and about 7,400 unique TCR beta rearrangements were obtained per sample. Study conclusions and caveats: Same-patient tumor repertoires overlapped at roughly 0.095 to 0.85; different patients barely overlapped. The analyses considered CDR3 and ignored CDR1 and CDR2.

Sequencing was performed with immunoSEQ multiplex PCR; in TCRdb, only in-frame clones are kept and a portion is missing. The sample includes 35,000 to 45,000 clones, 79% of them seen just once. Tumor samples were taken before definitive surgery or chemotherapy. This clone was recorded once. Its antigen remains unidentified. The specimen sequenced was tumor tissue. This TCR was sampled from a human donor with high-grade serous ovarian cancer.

The CDR3 DNA sequence: TGTGCCAGACCTCCTCCCCGGACAGCGGAGATTAGCGGGAGTCGGAGTGAGCAGTTCTTC. Its protein is CARPPPRTAEISGSRSEQFF. The chain links TRBV19 to TRBJ2-1; 9 bases align to TRBD2. Germline CDR1 and CDR2: LNHDA and SQIVND (reference sequence). V dropped 9 bases and J dropped 9; count of bases not matched to a gene: 30. CDR3 length: 20 residues. Together with reference TRBV19 and TRBJ2-1, the CDR3 gives the full variable domain: DGGITQSPKYLFRKEGQNVTLSCEQNLNHDAMYWYRQDPGQGLRLIYYSQIVNDFQKGDIAEGYSVSREKKESFPLTVTSAQKNPTAFYLCARPPPRTAEISGSRSEQFFGPGTRLTVL.